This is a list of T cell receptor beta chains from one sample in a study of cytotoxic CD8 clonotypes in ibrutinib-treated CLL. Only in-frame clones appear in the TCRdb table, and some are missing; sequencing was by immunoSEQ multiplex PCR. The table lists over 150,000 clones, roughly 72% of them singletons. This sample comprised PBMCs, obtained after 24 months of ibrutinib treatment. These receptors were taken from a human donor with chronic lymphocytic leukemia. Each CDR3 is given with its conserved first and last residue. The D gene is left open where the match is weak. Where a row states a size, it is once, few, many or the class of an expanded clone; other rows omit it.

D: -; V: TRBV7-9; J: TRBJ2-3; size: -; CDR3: CASSLTGRTDTQYF; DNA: TGTGCCAGCAGCTTGACTGGGCGCACAGATACGCAGTATTTT
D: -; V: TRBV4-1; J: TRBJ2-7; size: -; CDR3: CASSQVRGRDEQYF; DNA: TGCGCCAGCAGCCAGGTTAGGGGTCGGGACGAGCAGTACTTC
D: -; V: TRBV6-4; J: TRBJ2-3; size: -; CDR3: CASSEGDSTDTQYF; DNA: TGTGCCAGCAGTGAGGGTGACAGCACAGATACGCAGTATTTT
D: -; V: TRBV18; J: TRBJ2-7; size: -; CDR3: CASSPITSYSYEQYF; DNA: TGTGCCAGCTCACCGATTACGTCCTACTCCTACGAGCAGTACTTC
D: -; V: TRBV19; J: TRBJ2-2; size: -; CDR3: CASRRPQTGELFF; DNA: TGTGCCAGTAGACGACCACAGACCGGGGAGCTGTTTTTT
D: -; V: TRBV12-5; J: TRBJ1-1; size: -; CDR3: CASGFFTGLNTEAFF; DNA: TGTGCTAGTGGTTTCTTCACAGGGCTGAACACTGAAGCTTTCTTT
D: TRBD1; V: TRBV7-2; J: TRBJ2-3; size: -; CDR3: CASSLAGQTDTQYF; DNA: TGTGCCAGCAGCTTAGCGGGACAGACAGATACGCAGTATTTT
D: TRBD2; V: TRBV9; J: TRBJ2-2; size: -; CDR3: CASSVSLAGAAGELFF; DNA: TGTGCCAGCAGCGTCAGCCTAGCGGGAGCTGCCGGGGAGCTGTTTTTT
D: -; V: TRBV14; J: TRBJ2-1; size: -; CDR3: CASSQSSYRNEQFF; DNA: TGTGCCAGCAGCCAATCAAGCTATAGGAATGAGCAGTTCTTC
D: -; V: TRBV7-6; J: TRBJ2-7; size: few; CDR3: CASSSLPDTTYEQYF; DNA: TGTGCCAGCAGCTCCCTCCCCGACACGACCTACGAGCAGTACTTC
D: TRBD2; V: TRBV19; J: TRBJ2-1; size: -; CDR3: CASSIRSGRDNEQFF; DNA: TGTGCCAGTAGTATTCGTAGCGGGAGGGACAATGAGCAGTTCTTC
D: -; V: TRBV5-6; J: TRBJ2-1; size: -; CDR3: CASSFGSEQFF; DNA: TGTGCCAGCAGCTTCGGCAGTGAGCAGTTCTTC
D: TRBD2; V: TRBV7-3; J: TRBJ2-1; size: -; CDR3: CASSLIAGTSGSNEQFF; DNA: TGTGCCAGCAGCTTAATAGCCGGGACTAGCGGTAGCAATGAGCAGTTCTTC
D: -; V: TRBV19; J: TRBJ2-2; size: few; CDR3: CASSIAPLGLRALFF; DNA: TGTGCCAGTAGTATAGCCCCCTTGGGGCTGAGAGCGCTGTTTTTT
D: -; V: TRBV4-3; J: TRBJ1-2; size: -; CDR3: CASSQDLVADYGYTF; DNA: TGCGCCAGCAGCCAAGATTTAGTGGCAGACTATGGCTACACCTTC
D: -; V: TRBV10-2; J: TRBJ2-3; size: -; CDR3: CASSESLAIDTQYF; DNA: TGCGCCAGCAGTGAGTCTCTAGCCATAGATACGCAGTATTTT
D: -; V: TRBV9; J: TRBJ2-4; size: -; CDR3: CASSVGRIQGAKNIQYF; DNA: TGTGCCAGCAGCGTAGGTAGGATTCAGGGAGCCAAAAACATTCAGTACTTC
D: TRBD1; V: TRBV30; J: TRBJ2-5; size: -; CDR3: CALGTGGLETQYF; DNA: TGTGCCTTGGGGACAGGGGGTTTGGAGACCCAGTACTTC
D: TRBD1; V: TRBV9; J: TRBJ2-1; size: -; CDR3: CASSQTGDEQFF; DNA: TGTGCCAGCAGTCAGACAGGGGACGAGCAGTTCTTC
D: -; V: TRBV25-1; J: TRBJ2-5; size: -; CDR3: CASSGEQAGETQYF; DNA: TGTGCCAGCAGTGGGGAACAGGCGGGCGAGACCCAGTACTTC
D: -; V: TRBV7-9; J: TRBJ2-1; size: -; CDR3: CASSIRLEFGRDEQFF; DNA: TGTGCCAGCAGCATTAGACTTGAGTTTGGCCGTGATGAGCAGTTCTTC
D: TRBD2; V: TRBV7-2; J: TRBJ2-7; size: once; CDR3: CASSLSRAGGPEQYF; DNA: TGTGCCAGCAGCTTATCTCGGGCGGGAGGGCCCGAGCAGTACTTC
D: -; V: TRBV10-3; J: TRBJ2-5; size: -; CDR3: CAISDGGASETQYF; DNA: TGTGCCATCAGTGACGGGGGCGCTTCAGAGACCCAGTACTTC
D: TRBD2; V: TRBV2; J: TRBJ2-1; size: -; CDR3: CASSRLAEYNEQFF; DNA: TGTGCCAGCAGTAGACTAGCAGAGTACAATGAGCAGTTCTTC
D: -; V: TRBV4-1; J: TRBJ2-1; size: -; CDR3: CASSQITNEQFF; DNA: TGCGCCAGCAGCCAGATTACCAATGAGCAGTTCTTC
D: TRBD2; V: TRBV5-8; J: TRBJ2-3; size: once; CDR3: CASSPGLASDTQYF; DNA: TGTGCCAGCAGCCCTGGACTAGCATCAGATACGCAGTATTTT
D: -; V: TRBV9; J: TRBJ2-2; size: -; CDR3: CASSVDPSGNTYTGELFF; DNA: TGTGCCAGCAGCGTAGACCCTAGTGGCAATACTTACACCGGGGAGCTGTTTTTT
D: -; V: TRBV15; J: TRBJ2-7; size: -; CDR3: CATSRSTGGYEQYF; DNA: TGTGCCACCAGCCGTTCGACAGGAGGGTACGAGCAGTACTTC
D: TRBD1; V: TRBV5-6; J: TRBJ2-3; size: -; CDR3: CASSPPGQGGLRSSDTQYF; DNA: TGTGCCAGCAGCCCCCCGGGACAGGGGGGACTTAGAAGTTCAGATACGCAGTATTTT
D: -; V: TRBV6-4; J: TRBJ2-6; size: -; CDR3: CASSAYGPGANVLTF; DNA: TGTGCCAGCAGTGCGTACGGGCCTGGGGCCAACGTCCTGACTTTC
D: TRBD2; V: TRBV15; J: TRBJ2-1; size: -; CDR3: CATSRTPGLGDNEQFF; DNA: TGTGCCACCAGCAGAACCCCGGGACTAGGGGACAATGAGCAGTTCTTC
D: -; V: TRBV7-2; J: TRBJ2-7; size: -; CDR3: CASSFGSAPAYEQYF; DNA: TGTGCCAGCAGCTTTGGTAGCGCCCCCGCCTACGAGCAGTACTTC
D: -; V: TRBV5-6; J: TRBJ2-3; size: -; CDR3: CASSLDRVADTQYF; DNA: TGTGCCAGCAGCTTGGATCGAGTGGCAGATACGCAGTATTTT
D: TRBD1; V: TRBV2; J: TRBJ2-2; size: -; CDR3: CASSGTGGGLLAAGELFF; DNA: TGTGCCAGCAGCGGGACAGGGGGCGGCCTTTTGGCAGCCGGGGAGCTGTTTTTT
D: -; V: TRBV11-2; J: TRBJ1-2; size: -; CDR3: CASSLEGYGYTF; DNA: TGTGCCAGCAGCTTAGAAGGGTATGGCTACACCTTC
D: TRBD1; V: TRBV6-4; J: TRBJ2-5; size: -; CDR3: CASSDRDSQETQYF; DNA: TGTGCCAGCAGTGATCGGGACAGCCAAGAGACCCAGTACTTC
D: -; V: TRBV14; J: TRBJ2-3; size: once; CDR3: CASSQGRTLPSTDTQYF; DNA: TGTGCCAGCAGCCAAGGACGGACCCTACCTAGCACAGATACGCAGTATTTT
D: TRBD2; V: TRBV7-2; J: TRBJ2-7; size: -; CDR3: CASSLTSGSYEQYF; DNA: TGTGCCAGCAGCTTGACTAGCGGGTCCTACGAGCAGTACTTC
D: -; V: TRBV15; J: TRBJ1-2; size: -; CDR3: CATSRDRGYGYTF; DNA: TGTGCCACCAGCAGAGATCGCGGTTATGGCTACACCTTC